This entry lists 31 T cell receptor beta chains sequenced from one sample in a study of CD8+CD57+ T cells in acquired aplastic anemia. Genomic DNA provided the template from which TCR beta VDJ and CDR3 profiles were obtained. TCRdb processed the reads anew with MiXCR; each CDR3 protein has one entry. This sample carries about 210,000 distinct CDR3 sequences, under 65% of them seen once, and the ten largest clones take roughly 29%. The sequenced sample was sorted CD4+, CD8+, or CD8+CD57+ T cells (not recorded which) from PBMCs. These receptors came from a human donor in good health.

J is TRBJ1-6 and V is TRBV20-1, with D unresolved. Germline V lookup: CDR1 DFQATT, CDR2 SNEGSKA (reference sequence). The V end was cut by 1 base, the J end by 3 bases, with 7 bases between. The length of the CDR3 is 14 residues. The CDR3 region is CSARVWGYNSPLHF. Written as DNA, the CDR3 is TGCAGTGCTAGAGTTTGGGGCTATAATTCACCCCTCCACTTT.

At least ten counts were recorded for this clonotype. CDR3: CASSLEGQGLGEQYF. The CDR3 DNA sequence: TGTGCCAGCAGCTTGGAGGGACAGGGGTTGGGAGAGCAGTACTTC. The genes are TRBV5-8 and TRBJ2-7, with 10 bases lining up with TRBD1. CDR3 length: 15 amino acids. The J segment lost 7 bases and the V segment lost 0 bases, leaving 7 bases of the junction unmatched. The V gene's germline CDR1 is SGHTS and CDR2 YDEGEE.

V is TRBV10-1 and J is TRBJ1-5, with D hard to call. Between the trimmed V and J ends, which lost 3 bases and 4 bases, there was a span of 13 bases. The length of the CDR3 is 15 residues. Per germline, CDR1 WNHNN and CDR2 SYGVQD (reference sequence). CDR3 DNA: TGCGCCAGCAGTGAAGTTCGGGAAGGGAATCAGCCCCAGCATTTT. This sequence encodes CASSEVREGNQPQHF.

Concerning this clonotype: The junction does not match germline at one end; this may be a read error. The chain employs TRBV7-7 and TRBJ2-2, with D perhaps matching TRBD1 or TRBD2 (5 bases each). CDR1 is SSHAT and CDR2 is FNYEAQ in the germline V gene (reference sequence). This CDR3 spans 13 amino acids. CDR3 region: CASSLRDAGELFF. CDR3 sequence (DNA): TGTGCTAGCAGCTTACGGGACGCCGGGGAGCTGTTTTTT.

This clonotype was detected many times. The chain uses TRBV29-1 and TRBJ2-2, with a possible D match to TRBD1 (5 bases). The CDR3 runs to 13 residues. Germline V gene data show CDR1 as SQVTM and CDR2 as ANQGSEA. Trimming took 4 bases from V and 5 from J, leaving 11 bases between them. The CDR3 DNA reads as TGCAGCGTTGTGGGGCGAGAGACCGGGGAGCTGTTTTTT. It is translated as CSVVGRETGELFF.

This clonotype was counted ten times or more. The J gene is TRBJ1-1, the V gene TRBV2, with TRBD1 matching 9 bases. The germline gives CDR1 SNHLY, CDR2 FYNNEI. The CDR3 has 12 amino acids. V shed 10 bases and J 4 bases; nucleotides not matched to a gene: 4. The CDR3 loop reads CAIGQGTTEAFF. The CDR3 DNA sequence: TGTGCCATCGGACAGGGGACCACTGAAGCTTTCTTT. The full variable domain, its missing parts supplied by reference TRBV2 and TRBJ1-1, is EPEVTQTPSHQVTQMGQEVILRCVPISNHLYFYWYRQILGQKVEFLVSFYNNEISEKSEIFDDQFSVERPDGSNFTLKIRSTKLEDSAMYFCAIGQGTTEAFFGQGTRLTVV.

The J gene is TRBJ1-5, the V gene TRBV10-1, with 9 bases fitting TRBD1. From germline, CDR1 is WNHNN and CDR2 SYGVQD (reference sequence). The CDR3 covers 16 residues. V trimming: 2 bases; J trimming: 0 bases; junction bases outside the gene matches: 2. The CDR3 is CASSEGTGNSNQPQHF. Here the CDR3 DNA reads TGCGCCAGCAGTGAGGGGACAGGGAATAGCAATCAGCCCCAGCATTTT.

The gene calls are TRBV25-1 and TRBJ2-3; TRBD2 matches at 9 bases. Germline CDR1 and CDR2: MGHDK and SYGVNS. Unmatched junction bases numbered 13, after V lost 0 bases and J lost 6 bases. The length of the CDR3 is 18 residues. The CDR3 reads CASSEYEGAGGLGDTQYF. CDR3 bases: TGTGCCAGCAGTGAATATGAGGGCGCGGGGGGGCTGGGGGATACGCAGTATTTT.

A note on this clonotype: This could be a read error, since a much larger clone is one nucleotide away. A read error is likely, as this CDR3 ends without the conserved phenylalanine or tryptophan. The chain joins TRBV7-3 to TRBJ2-7; D unresolved. Germline lookup yields CDR1 SGHTA and CDR2 FQGTGA. The CDR3 extends over 14 amino acids. V was pared by 6 bases and J by 2 bases, with 14 bases between. Here the CDR3 reads CASSPTPTTYEQYL. The CDR3 DNA follows: TGTGCCAGCAGTCCAACTCCGACCACCTACGAGCAGTACCTC.

V gene TRBV5-1 combines with J gene TRBJ2-7, with D possibly being TRBD1 or TRBD2 (5 bases each). The V gene's germline CDR1 is SGHRS and CDR2 YFSETQ. The length of the CDR3 is 15 residues. Trimming shortened V by 0 bases and J by 4 bases, and 14 bases separated the two germline ends. The CDR3 spells CASSLARDGGYEQYF. CDR3 bases: TGCGCCAGCAGCTTGGCCCGGGACGGCGGTTACGAGCAGTACTTC.

This clonotype was seen repeatedly, ten times or more. The chain recombines TRBV4-1 with TRBJ2-1; TRBD2 matches 8 bases. CDR3 length: 15 amino acids. Germline assignment: CDR1 MGHRA and CDR2 YSYEKL. J gave up 6 bases and V 4 bases, and 8 bases lay outside the gene matches. This chain's CDR3 is CASSLTAGVSNEQFF. CDR3 coding DNA: TGCGCCAGCAGCCTCACAGCGGGAGTAAGCAATGAGCAGTTCTTC.

The rearrangement links TRBV7-9 to TRBJ1-1, with TRBD1 matching 7 bases. The CDR3 has 17 amino acids. Looked up from germline, CDR1 is SEHNR and CDR2 is FQNEAQ (reference sequence). V gave up 5 bases and J gave up 0 bases; unmatched junction bases: 12. CDR3 nucleotides: TGTGCCAGCAGCCCTGGGACAGACCACCCGATGAACACTGAAGCTTTCTTT. It specifies CASSPGTDHPMNTEAFF.

V gene TRBV7-2 combines with J gene TRBJ2-5; either TRBD1 or TRBD2 may fit D (5 bases each). The V gene's germline CDR1 is SGHTA and CDR2 FQGNSA. Trimming took 3 bases from V and 5 from J, leaving 16 bases between them. The CDR3 sequence is 15 residues long. The CDR3 loop is CASSLGRGAEETQYF. DNA of the CDR3: TGTGCCAGCAGCTTGGGAAGAGGGGCGGAGGAGACCCAGTACTTC.

Concerning this clonotype itself: Since no conserved phenylalanine or tryptophan closes the CDR3, a read error is the likely cause. The rearrangement uses TRBV2 and TRBJ2-7, with D unclear. Germline CDR1 SNHLY, CDR2 FYNNEI. CDR3 length equals 14 residues. The CDR3 is CASSDAKSSYKQYL. For the CDR3, the DNA is TGTGCCAGCAGTGACGCTAAGAGCTCCTACAAGCAGTACCTC.

This clonotype was recorded at least ten times. The chain combines TRBV9 with TRBJ2-5; 7 bases fit TRBD1. Germline V lookup: CDR1 SGDLS, CDR2 YYNGEE. Germline trimming cut 3 bases from V and 2 bases from J; bases unmatched to any gene: 4. The CDR3 totals 14 residues. The DNA for the CDR3 is TGTGCCAGCAGCGACCGGGACAGTCAAGAGACCCAGTACTTC. It is translated as CASSDRDSQETQYF. Complete variable domain (other parts from reference TRBV9 and TRBJ2-5): DSGVTQTPKHLITATGQRVTLRCSPRSGDLSVYWYQQSLDQGLQFLIQYYNGEERAKGNILERFSAQQFPDLHSELNLSSLELGDSALYFCASSDRDSQETQYFGPGTRLLVL.

Here the CDR3 reads CATSREGSLYEQYF. The CDR3 coding sequence is TGTGCCACCAGCAGAGAAGGCTCCCTCTACGAGCAGTACTTC. The chain is built from TRBV15 and TRBJ2-7; D uncertain. The CDR3 loop spans 14 amino acids. Germline V lookup: CDR1 LNHNV, CDR2 YYDKDF (reference sequence). V lost 0 bases, J lost 3 bases, and 9 bases lay in between.

The CDR3 loop reads CASSDAGGDEQFF. The CDR3 DNA is TGTGCCAGCAGTGATGCGGGGGGTGATGAGCAGTTCTTC. V usage is TRBV25-1 and J usage is TRBJ2-1; 8 nucleotides agree with TRBD2. V dropped 3 bases and J dropped 8; count of bases not matched to a gene: 3. The CDR3 consists of 13 residues. Per germline, CDR1 MGHDK and CDR2 SYGVNS.

V gene TRBV20-1 combines with J gene TRBJ2-7, with TRBD2 matching over 8 bases. The CDR3 is 13 residues long. Germline CDR1 and CDR2: DFQATT and SNEGSKA (reference sequence). Germline trimming cut 5 bases from V and 5 bases from J; bases unmatched to any gene: 8. This CDR3 reads CSASKRGSNEQYF. As DNA, the CDR3 is TGCAGTGCTTCGAAGCGGGGGTCAAACGAGCAGTACTTC.

The rearrangement joins TRBV7-2 to TRBJ2-7; 9 bases map to TRBD2. With 1 base clipped from V and 4 bases from J, the junction kept 5 bases outside the gene matches. This CDR3 has 15 residues. Germline CDR1 is SGHTA and CDR2 is FQGNSA. In nucleotides, the CDR3 is TGTGCCAGCAGCTTAGGAGAGGGACTAGCTTACGAGCAGTACTTC. Protein product: CASSLGEGLAYEQYF.

This clonotype appeared many times. The V and J genes are TRBV11-3 and TRBJ2-7; TRBD2 aligns across 13 bases. Germline V lookup: CDR1 SGHNT, CDR2 YENEEA. The CDR3 totals 14 residues. Trimming cost V 4 bases and J 5 bases; bases outside gene matches: 2. The CDR3 DNA reads TGTGCCAGCAGCTCTGGACTAGCGGGGGACGAGCAGTACTTC. The encoded protein is CASSSGLAGDEQYF.

Only a few counts were recorded for this clonotype. The chain uses TRBV5-5 and TRBJ2-1; TRBD1 or TRBD2 may be the D gene (6 bases each). The CDR3 loop spans 17 amino acids. Trimming removed 1 base from V and 3 bases from J, with 17 bases in between. Germline loops: CDR1 SGHKS, CDR2 YYEKEE (reference sequence). CDR3 coding DNA: TGTGCCAGCAGCTTGTCCCGCGGGACACCTGACTACAATGAGCAGTTCTTC. It translates to CASSLSRGTPDYNEQFF.

The chain carries TRBV15 and TRBJ2-7; D is unclear. The CDR3 has 15 amino acids. Trimming shortened V by 0 bases and J by 4 bases, and 13 bases separated the two germline ends. The germline V gene has CDR1 LNHNV and CDR2 YYDKDF (reference sequence). The CDR3 sequence: CATSRDAADTYEQYF. The CDR3 nucleotides are TGTGCCACCAGCAGAGATGCGGCGGATACTTACGAGCAGTACTTC.

V and J are TRBV29-1 and TRBJ1-1; TRBD1 matches at 7 bases. The V and J ends lost 7 bases and 0 bases, in that order; junction bases with no gene match: 8. Germline CDR1 reads SQVTM; CDR2 reads ANQGSEA. There are 14 residues in the CDR3. The CDR3 coding sequence is TGCAGCGCCTCGAACAGGGGAATGAACACTGAAGCTTTCTTT. This gives the protein CSASNRGMNTEAFF.

The gene calls are TRBV9 and TRBJ2-7, with 8 bases lining up with TRBD1. The CDR3 is 13 amino acids. Germline V gene sequence: CDR1 SGDLS, CDR2 YYNGEE. Germline trimming cut 4 bases from V and 4 bases from J; bases unmatched to any gene: 4. CDR3 amino acids: CASSKTGAYEQYF. The CDR3 DNA reads TGTGCCAGCAGCAAGACAGGGGCGTACGAGCAGTACTTC.

The chain couples TRBV19 to TRBJ2-3; TRBD1 might be the D (6 bases). V lost 11 bases, J lost 2 bases, and 14 bases lay in between. This CDR3 is built from 13 residues. The germline V gene has CDR1 LNHDA and CDR2 SQIVND (reference sequence). CDR3 residues: CAGSTGNTDTQYF. The CDR3, as DNA: TGTGCCGGTTCAACAGGGAACACAGATACGCAGTATTTT.

V usage is TRBV29-1 and J usage is TRBJ2-5; TRBD2 aligns across 8 bases. Trimming took 2 bases from V and 3 from J; bases not matched to a gene: 8. Per the germline V gene, CDR1 is SQVTM and CDR2 is ANQGSEA. The CDR3 extends over 15 amino acids. This CDR3 is CSVEWTGGPEETQYF. For the CDR3, the DNA is TGCAGCGTTGAATGGACGGGAGGGCCGGAAGAGACCCAGTACTTC. Full variable domain (missing parts from reference TRBV29-1 and TRBJ2-5): SAVISQKPSRDICQRGTSLTIQCQVDSQVTMMFWYRQQPGQSLTLIATANQGSEATYESGFVIDKFPISRPNLTFSTLTVSNMSPEDSSIYLCSVEWTGGPEETQYFGPGTRLLVL.

Ten or more counts support this clonotype. V and J are TRBV12-3 or TRBV12-4 and TRBJ1-2, with 10 bases that match TRBD1. Trimming took 7 bases from V and 9 from J; bases not matched to a gene: 20. CDR3 length: 17 amino acids. The CDR3 sequence: CASNFSHVGTGVKSYTF. The CDR3 nucleotides are TGTGCCAGCAACTTTTCCCATGTCGGGACAGGGGTAAAGAGCTACACCTTC.

The gene calls are TRBV19 and TRBJ1-2; tentatively, D is TRBD1 (5 bases). The V and J ends lost 4 bases and 0 bases respectively, with 9 bases between them. The CDR3 has 14 amino acids. Germline CDR1 and CDR2: LNHDA and SQIVND (reference sequence). CDR3 nucleotide sequence: TGTGCCAGTAGTAAGGCAGGGACTAACTATGGCTACACCTTC. This sequence encodes CASSKAGTNYGYTF.

This clonotype was seen many times. This sequence joins TRBV4-1 and TRBJ1-5; D remains ambiguous. Trimming removed 5 bases from V and 5 bases from J, with 13 bases in between. This CDR3 has 14 amino acids. CDR1 is MGHRA, CDR2 YSYEKL, per germline. In DNA, the CDR3 is TGCGCCAGCAGCACTAGGACCGGGGATCAGCCCCAGCATTTT. Its protein is CASSTRTGDQPQHF.

The chain joins TRBV27 to TRBJ2-2; the D gene is possibly TRBD1 (5 bases). CDR3 length equals 14 residues. Germline assignment: CDR1 MNHEY and CDR2 SMNVEV (reference sequence). Trimming removed 6 bases from V and 4 bases from J, with 12 bases in between. The CDR3 DNA reads as TGTGCCAGCAGAGGACAAATAATCACCGGGGAGCTGTTTTTT. This encodes CASRGQIITGELFF.

V gene TRBV10-3 combines with J gene TRBJ1-1; D is uncertain. Germline V CDR1 and CDR2: ENHRY, SYGVKD. There are 13 residues in the CDR3. V was pared by 10 bases and J by 4 bases, with 16 bases between. DNA for the CDR3: TGTGCCACCGCTGCCCCGAGGACCACTGAAGCTTTCTTT. Translating it yields CATAAPRTTEAFF.